The sample holds one count of the clone carrying this T cell receptor beta chain. The data were produced by immunoSEQ multiplex PCR, yet TCRdb's version contains in-frame clones alone and is incomplete. This repertoire shows about 1.5 million clones, around 98% found once; its top ten account for 0.4% to 0.55%. The data stem from a study of shared clonotypes between healthy human individuals. Germline trimming cut 5 bases from V and 3 bases from J; bases unmatched to any gene: 15. Germline CDR1 reads MNHEY; CDR2 reads SMNVEV (reference sequence). The CDR3 is 18 residues long. The receptor was isolated from a man aged 25-45 years in good health. The sequencing sample was made of naive CD4+ T cells sorted from blood. This sample's subset: CD45RA+ positively selected. The rearrangement joins TRBV27 to TRBJ2-7; 11 bases line up with TRBD2. CDR3 protein: CASSTMTSGNLLFYEQYF. The CDR3 nucleotides read TGTGCCAGCAGTACAATGACTAGCGGGAACCTTCTTTTCTACGAGCAGTACTTC.